Below, 19 T cell receptor beta chains from the same sample are listed, as sequenced in a study of cytomegalovirus exposure and HLA in healthy donors. PCR primers comprised 60 Vbeta and 13 Jbeta primers. Sequenced by immunoSEQ multiplex PCR; TCRdb stores in-frame clones only, minus some. The table lists 150,000 to 200,000 clones, about 75% of them singletons, with roughly 2% in the top ten. The specimen was PBMCs. The receptors shown here come from a female donor in good health and CMV-seronegative.

J is TRBJ1-2 and V is TRBV7-6; D possibly corresponds to TRBD1 (5 bases). Germline V gene data show CDR1 as SGHVS and CDR2 as FNYEAQ. Trimming left V 5 bases short and J 3 bases short, with 16 bases between. There are 15 residues in the CDR3. The CDR3 DNA follows: TGTGCCAGCAGCATATCAGGGCCGGTGGACTATGGCTACACCTTC. Translated: CASSISGPVDYGYTF.

The chain couples TRBV10-3 to TRBJ2-7, with TRBD2 matching 11 bases. Per germline, CDR1 ENHRY and CDR2 SYGVKD. Trimming at V came to 6 bases and at J to 7 bases, leaving 8 bases not matched to a gene. The CDR3 totals 14 residues. The CDR3 coding sequence is TGTGCCATCAGCGGGACTAGCGGAGGGGGGGAGCAGTACTTC. Translating it yields CAISGTSGGGEQYF.

CDR3 sequence reads: CAISEVAGGTDTQYF. The DNA of the CDR3 is TGTGCCATCAGTGAGGTTGCGGGGGGCACAGATACGCAGTATTTT. The chain has TRBV10-3 and TRBJ2-3, with TRBD2 matching over 7 bases. The junction had 3 bases not matched to a gene; V was cut back by 2 bases and J by 1 base. In germline, CDR1 is ENHRY, CDR2 SYGVKD. CDR3 length: 15 amino acids.

This chain connects TRBV6-1 to TRBJ1-5; D is uncertain. V was trimmed by 7 bases and J by 7 bases, leaving 20 bases between them. The length of the CDR3 is 15 residues. Germline V gives CDR1 MNHNS, CDR2 SASEGT. The CDR3, as DNA: TGTGCCAGCACCCCGATGGGCAGCTCCAGGCAGCCCCAGCATTTT. Its protein product is CASTPMGSSRQPQHF.

This clone was counted a few times. The chain has TRBV5-4 and TRBJ2-7; a possible D gene is TRBD1 (5 bases). Germline V CDR1 and CDR2: SGHNT, YYREEE (reference sequence). This CDR3 has 17 residues. V was clipped by 2 bases and J by 1 base, with 19 bases between them. CDR3 protein: CASSFSRSSQGSYEQYF. The CDR3 region has the DNA TGTGCCAGCAGCTTTTCGCGAAGTTCGCAGGGATCCTACGAGCAGTACTTC.

This clone was seen only a few times. V gene TRBV7-2 combines with J gene TRBJ1-3; 7 bases agree with TRBD1. Germline CDR1 reads SGHTA; CDR2 reads FQGNSA. The CDR3 has 14 residues. V shed 5 bases and J 0 bases; nucleotides not matched to a gene: 1. CDR3 in amino acids: CASSRDSSGNTIYF. CDR3 in DNA: TGTGCCAGCAGCCGGGACAGCTCTGGAAACACCATATATTTT.

The rearrangement links TRBV5-1 to TRBJ2-7, with 7 bases aligning to TRBD2. This CDR3 has 14 amino acids. CDR1 SGHRS and CDR2 YFSETQ come from the germline V gene. Trimming cost V 0 bases and J 3 bases; bases outside gene matches: 3. As DNA, the CDR3 is TGCGCCAGCAGCTTGGCGGGAGGAGTCTACGAGCAGTACTTC. Translating it yields CASSLAGGVYEQYF.

The chain links TRBV5-1 to TRBJ2-1, with 9 bases fitting TRBD2. Germline-derived CDR1 and CDR2 are SGHRS and YFSETQ. CDR3 length: 17 residues. Trimming removed 4 bases from V and 2 bases from J; junction bases left unmatched: 10. CDR3 region: CASSLSRGGGAYNEQFF. DNA of the CDR3: TGCGCCAGCAGCCTGAGTAGGGGCGGGGGGGCCTACAATGAGCAGTTCTTC.

The genes are TRBV5-1 and TRBJ1-1, with D uncertain. The germline CDR1 and CDR2 sequences are SGHRS and YFSETQ. V was clipped by 2 bases and J by 2 bases, with 7 bases between them. This CDR3 is built from 13 residues. The CDR3: CASSLGENTEAFF. CDR3 coding DNA: TGCGCCAGCAGCTTAGGAGAAAACACTGAAGCTTTCTTT.

J is TRBJ2-1 and V is TRBV6-1; 9 bases match TRBD2. Germline CDR1 is MNHNS and CDR2 is SASEGT. J was trimmed by 8 bases and V by 10 bases; bases with no gene match: 15. This CDR3 comprises 15 residues. CDR3 loop: CATSRLSGSGHEQFF. The CDR3, as DNA: TGTGCCACCTCTAGACTTAGCGGGAGCGGACATGAGCAGTTCTTC.

J is TRBJ2-7 and V is TRBV2; D is perhaps TRBD2 (6 bases). Trimming shortened V by 6 bases and J by 0 bases, and 15 bases separated the two germline ends. Looked up from germline, CDR1 is SNHLY and CDR2 is FYNNEI. This CDR3 is built from 15 residues. The CDR3 loop is CASREDPSASYEQYF. The CDR3 nucleotides are TGTGCCAGCAGAGAGGACCCTAGCGCCTCCTACGAGCAGTACTTC.

The rearrangement joins TRBV28 to TRBJ2-5; tentatively, D is TRBD2 (7 bases). Trimming removed 5 bases from V and 1 base from J, with 20 bases in between. Germline CDR1 and CDR2: MDHEN and SYDVKM. The CDR3 has 17 amino acids. The DNA of the CDR3 is TGTGCCAGCAGTCCCTCGGGGTTGCGGGGGCCCCAAGAGACCCAGTACTTC. Encoded protein: CASSPSGLRGPQETQYF. Full variable domain (outside the CDR3, taken from reference TRBV28 and TRBJ2-5): DVKVTQSSRYLVKRTGEKVFLECVQDMDHENMFWYRQDPGLGLRLIYFSYDVKMKEKGDIPEGYSVSREKKERFSLILESASTNQTSMYLCASSPSGLRGPQETQYFGPGTRLLVL.

CDR3 in amino acids: CASSDRQGRGADTQYF. For the CDR3, the DNA is TGTGCCAGCAGCGATCGACAGGGGAGGGGGGCAGATACGCAGTATTTT. This sequence joins TRBV5-5 and TRBJ2-3, with D maybe TRBD1 (8 bases). Germline V gene sequence: CDR1 SGHKS, CDR2 YYEKEE (reference sequence). This CDR3 comprises 16 residues. With 4 bases removed from V and 4 bases from J, the gap between germline ends came to 19 bases.

V is TRBV5-1 and J is TRBJ2-1, with 11 positions matching TRBD2. The germline V gene encodes CDR1 SGHRS and CDR2 YFSETQ. V lost 0 bases and J lost 7; bases outside the gene matches: 9. CDR3 length: 17 residues. The CDR3 DNA sequence: TGCGCCAGCAGCTTGGTACCCCTAGCGGGAGGAACAAATGAGCAGTTCTTC. This codes for CASSLVPLAGGTNEQFF.

The V and J genes are TRBV7-2 and TRBJ2-5, with D maybe TRBD2 (6 bases). The end of the DNA is better explained by TRBJ2-7, so the J call may be wrong. The germline CDR1 and CDR2 sequences are SGHTA and FQGNSA. The CDR3 has 15 amino acids. This CDR3 is CASSRRSGSSYEQYF. DNA of the CDR3: TGTGCCAGCAGCCGCCGTAGCGGCAGCTCCTACGAGCAGTACTTC.

The V call is TRBV7-2, the J call TRBJ2-3, with 7 bases that match TRBD2. Germline V CDR1 and CDR2: SGHTA, FQGNSA. V was pared by 3 bases and J by 0 bases, with 6 bases of the junction left unmatched. The CDR3 is made up of 16 amino acids. The CDR3 region is CASSLRETPSTDTQYF. The CDR3 DNA is TGTGCCAGCAGCTTGCGGGAGACTCCTAGCACAGATACGCAGTATTTT.

The genes are TRBV5-6 and TRBJ1-1; no clear D. V lost 3 bases and J 8 bases, leaving 17 bases between the germline ends. This CDR3 contains 14 residues. Germline V gene sequence: CDR1 SGHDT, CDR2 YYEEEE. The CDR3 region is CASSSRRNTTEAFF. The CDR3 coding sequence is TGTGCCAGCAGCTCCCGACGGAATACTACAGAAGCTTTCTTT.

V usage is TRBV5-6 and J usage is TRBJ2-1; TRBD2 aligns across 11 bases. The V segment lost 2 bases and the J segment 7 bases; nucleotides outside the gene matches: 5. Germline V gene sequence: CDR1 SGHDT, CDR2 YYEEEE. The CDR3 runs 15 residues. CDR3 DNA: TGTGCCAGCAGCTTTAGCGGGGGGGCCTGGAATGAGCAGTTCTTC. It codes for CASSFSGGAWNEQFF.

V gene TRBV15 combines with J gene TRBJ1-5; 8 nucleotides align to TRBD1. This CDR3 has 15 amino acids. Germline values: CDR1 LNHNV, CDR2 YYDKDF (reference sequence). Trimming cost V 3 bases and J 4 bases; bases outside gene matches: 5. The DNA for the CDR3 is TGTGCCACCAGCAGCGGACAGGGCTTTAATCAGCCCCAGCATTTT. Its protein product is CATSSGQGFNQPQHF.